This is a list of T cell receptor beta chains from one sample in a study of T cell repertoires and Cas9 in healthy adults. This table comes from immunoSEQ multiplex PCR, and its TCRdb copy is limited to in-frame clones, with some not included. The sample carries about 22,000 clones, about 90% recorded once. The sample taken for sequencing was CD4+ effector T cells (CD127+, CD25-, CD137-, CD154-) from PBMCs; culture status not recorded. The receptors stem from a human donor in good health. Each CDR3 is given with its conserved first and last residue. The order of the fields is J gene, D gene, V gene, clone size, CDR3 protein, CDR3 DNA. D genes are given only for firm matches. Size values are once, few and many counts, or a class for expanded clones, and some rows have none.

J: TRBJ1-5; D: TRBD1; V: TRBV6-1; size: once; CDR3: CASSVERGLNNQPQHF; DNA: TGTGCCAGCAGTGTCGAGAGGGGGCTGAACAATCAGCCCCAGCATTTT
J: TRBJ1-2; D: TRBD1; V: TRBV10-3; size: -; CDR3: CAISGRDSYGYTF; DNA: TGTGCCATCAGTGGCCGGGACAGCTATGGCTACACCTTC
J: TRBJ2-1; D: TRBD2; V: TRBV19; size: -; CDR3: CASSRSSGDYNEQFF; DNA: TGTGCCAGTAGTAGATCTAGCGGGGATTACAATGAGCAGTTCTTC
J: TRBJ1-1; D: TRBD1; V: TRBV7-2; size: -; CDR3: CASSPRTGNTEAFF; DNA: TGTGCCAGCAGCCCAAGGACAGGCAACACTGAAGCTTTCTTT
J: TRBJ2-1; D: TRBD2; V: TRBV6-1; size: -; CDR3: CASSALAGNDYNEQFF; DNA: TGTGCCAGCAGTGCTTTAGCGGGAAACGACTACAATGAGCAGTTCTTC
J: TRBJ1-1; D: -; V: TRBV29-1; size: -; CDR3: CSVEDLGRWGMSEAFF; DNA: TGCAGCGTTGAAGATCTTGGGAGATGGGGTATGTCTGAAGCTTTCTTT
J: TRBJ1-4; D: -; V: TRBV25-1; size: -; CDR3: CASSEVLRGASNEKLFF; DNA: TGTGCCAGCAGTGAGGTCTTGCGGGGCGCGAGTAATGAAAAACTGTTTTTT
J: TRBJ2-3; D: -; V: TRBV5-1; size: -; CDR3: CASSFRESTDTQYF; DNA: TGCGCCAGCAGTTTCCGGGAGAGCACAGATACGCAGTATTTT
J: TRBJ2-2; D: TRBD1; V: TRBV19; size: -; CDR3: CASRRDRERGELFF; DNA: TGTGCCAGTAGGCGGGACAGGGAGAGGGGGGAGCTGTTTTTT
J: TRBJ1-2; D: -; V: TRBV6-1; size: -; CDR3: CASSLGDAGLGGYTF; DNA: TGTGCCAGCAGCCTCGGGGACGCCGGGCTTGGGGGCTACACCTTC
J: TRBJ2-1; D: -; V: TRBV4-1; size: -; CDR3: CASSPQEGALLEGEQFF; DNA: TGCGCCAGCAGCCCTCAAGAAGGGGCCTTACTCGAAGGTGAGCAGTTCTTC
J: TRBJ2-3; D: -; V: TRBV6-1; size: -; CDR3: CASRGPGADTQYF; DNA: TGTGCCAGCAGGGGTCCGGGAGCAGATACGCAGTATTTT
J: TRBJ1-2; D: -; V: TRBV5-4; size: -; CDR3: CASSLPPPLYGYTF; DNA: TGTGCCAGCAGCTTGCCACCGCCCCTCTATGGCTACACCTTC
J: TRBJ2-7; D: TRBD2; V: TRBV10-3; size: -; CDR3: CAISESRLAGASSYEQYF; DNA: TGTGCCATCAGTGAGTCGAGGCTAGCGGGGGCCAGCTCCTACGAGCAGTACTTC
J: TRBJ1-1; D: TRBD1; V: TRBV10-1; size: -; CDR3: CASSQGGTEAFF; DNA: TGCGCCAGCAGTCAGGGGGGCACTGAAGCTTTCTTT
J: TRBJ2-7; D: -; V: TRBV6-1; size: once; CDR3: CASRKGGGNEQYF; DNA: TGTGCCAGCAGGAAGGGTGGGGGTAACGAGCAGTACTTC
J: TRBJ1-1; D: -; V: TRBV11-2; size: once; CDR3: CASSPQGQLNTEAFF; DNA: TGTGCCAGTAGCCCTCAAGGGCAGTTGAACACTGAAGCTTTCTTT
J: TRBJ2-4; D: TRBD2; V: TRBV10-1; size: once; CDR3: CASSAKTSGRVKNIQYF; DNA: TGCGCCAGCAGTGCAAAGACTAGCGGGAGAGTCAAAAACATTCAGTACTTC
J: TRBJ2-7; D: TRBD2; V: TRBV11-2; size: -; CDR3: CASSPLGGSSYEQYF; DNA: TGTGCCAGCAGCCCCCTGGGCGGGAGCTCCTACGAGCAGTACTTC
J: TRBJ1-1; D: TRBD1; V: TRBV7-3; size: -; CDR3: CASSLSPTGMTEAFF; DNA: TGTGCCAGCAGCTTATCTCCGACAGGGATGACTGAAGCTTTCTTT
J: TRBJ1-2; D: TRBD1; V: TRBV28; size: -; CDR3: CASSLLGQNNGYTF; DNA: TGTGCCAGCAGTTTATTGGGACAGAATAATGGCTACACCTTC
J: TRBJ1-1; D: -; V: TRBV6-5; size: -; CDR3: CASSYRNTEAFF; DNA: TGTGCCAGCAGTTACAGGAACACTGAAGCTTTCTTT
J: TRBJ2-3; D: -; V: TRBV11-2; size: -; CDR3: CASSHPILGSTDTQYF; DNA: TGTGCCAGCAGCCACCCCATACTGGGAAGCACAGATACGCAGTATTTT
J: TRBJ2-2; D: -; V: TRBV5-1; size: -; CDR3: CASSFDPTGSNTGELFF; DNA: TGCGCCAGCAGCTTTGATCCTACAGGTTCGAACACCGGGGAGCTGTTTTTT
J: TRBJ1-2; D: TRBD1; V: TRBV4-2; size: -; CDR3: CASSQDNGQGGGYTF; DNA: TGTGCCAGCAGCCAAGATAACGGACAGGGCGGTGGCTACACCTTC